The sequence of this T cell receptor (beta chain) was determined in a study of cytotoxic CD8 clonotypes in ibrutinib-treated CLL. Study-wide background: Per sample, productive templates averaged 255,043 and productive rearrangements averaged approximately 87,000.

On this clone: Antigen: not known.

General observations from the study: Public clonotypes proved infrequent, and on treatment they shrank or remained steady. Sustained-remission and progressing patients' sampling times differed. Clonality showed a rise at ibrutinib response that reversed toward baseline at progression.

Per the germline V gene, CDR1 is SGHRS and CDR2 is YFSETQ. There are 17 residues in the CDR3. Trimming took 1 base from V and 0 from J, leaving 11 bases between them. Repertoires were generated with immunoSEQ multiplex PCR, while TCRdb's copy carries only in-frame clones and drops some. The data contain approximately 100,000 clones, around 77% of them singletons. The chain combines TRBV5-1 with TRBJ2-6, with D perhaps matching TRBD2 (5 bases). The starting material was PBMCs, obtained after 24 months of ibrutinib treatment. This TCR came from a human donor with chronic lymphocytic leukemia. DNA for the CDR3: TGCGCCAGCAGCTTGCGGGATACAAACTCTGGGGCCAACGTCCTGACTTTC. Protein: CASSLRDTNSGANVLTF.